This T cell receptor (beta chain) was sequenced in a study of T-cell reconstitution after alpha-beta-depleted transplantation in children. Broader study findings: T-cell numbers and diversity, one year after transplant, stemmed largely from T cells that were newly produced. Reportedly, alpha-beta T cells present about two months post-transplant originated from several hundred expanded clones of graft origin.

Unique molecular identifiers were incorporated into the prepared TCRbeta library. MiXCR, run by TCRdb on the PCR reads, gives a single entry per CDR3 protein. The sample has 300,000 or so distinct CDR3 sequences, around 20% seen once. This clonotype has just a few counts. The antigen is undetermined. The CDR3 is made up of 14 amino acids. J gave up 4 bases and V 2 bases, and 4 bases lay outside the gene matches. The source of this sequence is a male patient under 18 who had a stem cell transplant for acute lymphoblastic leukemia, so the T cells may come from the graft donor. The sample consisted of PBMCs, mostly from graft donor cells, taken 180 days after TCRalphabeta/CD19-depleted stem cell transplant. This chain connects TRBV12-3 or TRBV12-4 to TRBJ1-1; 7 positions match TRBD1. CDR3 nucleotide sequence: TGTGCCAGCAGTTTAACAGGGGTGGCCACTGAAGCTTTCTTT. Translating it yields CASSLTGVATEAFF.